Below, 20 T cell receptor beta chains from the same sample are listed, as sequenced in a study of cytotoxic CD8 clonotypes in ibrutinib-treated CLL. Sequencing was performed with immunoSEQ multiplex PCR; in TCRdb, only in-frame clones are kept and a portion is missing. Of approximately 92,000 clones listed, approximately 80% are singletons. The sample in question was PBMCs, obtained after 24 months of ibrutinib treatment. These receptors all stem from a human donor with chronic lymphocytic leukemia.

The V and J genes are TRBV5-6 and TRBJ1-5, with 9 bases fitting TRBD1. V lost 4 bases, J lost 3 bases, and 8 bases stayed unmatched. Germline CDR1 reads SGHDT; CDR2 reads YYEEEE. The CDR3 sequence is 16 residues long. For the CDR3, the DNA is TGTGCCAGCAGCACATACCACAGGGGGCACAATCAGCCCCAGCATTTT. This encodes CASSTYHRGHNQPQHF.

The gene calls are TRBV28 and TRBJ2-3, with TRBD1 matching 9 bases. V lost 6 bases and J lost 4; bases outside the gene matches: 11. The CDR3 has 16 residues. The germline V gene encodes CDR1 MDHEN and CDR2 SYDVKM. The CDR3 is CASSDPGQGVADTQYF. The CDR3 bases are TGTGCCAGCAGCGATCCGGGACAGGGCGTAGCAGATACGCAGTATTTT. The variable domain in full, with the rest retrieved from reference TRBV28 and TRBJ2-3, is DVKVTQSSRYLVKRTGEKVFLECVQDMDHENMFWYRQDPGLGLRLIYFSYDVKMKEKGDIPEGYSVSREKKERFSLILESASTNQTSMYLCASSDPGQGVADTQYFGPGTRLTVL.

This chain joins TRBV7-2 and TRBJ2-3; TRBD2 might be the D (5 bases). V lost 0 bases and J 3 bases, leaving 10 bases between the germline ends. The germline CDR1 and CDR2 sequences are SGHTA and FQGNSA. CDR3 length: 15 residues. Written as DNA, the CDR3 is TGTGCCAGCAGCTTAGCGCTACGGGGAACAGATACGCAGTATTTT. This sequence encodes CASSLALRGTDTQYF.

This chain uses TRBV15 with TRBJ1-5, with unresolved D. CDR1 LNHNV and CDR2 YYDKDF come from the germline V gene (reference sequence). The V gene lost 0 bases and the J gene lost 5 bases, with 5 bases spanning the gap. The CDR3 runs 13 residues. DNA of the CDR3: TGTGCCACCAGCAGAGAGGAATATCAGCCCCAGCATTTT. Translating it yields CATSREEYQPQHF.

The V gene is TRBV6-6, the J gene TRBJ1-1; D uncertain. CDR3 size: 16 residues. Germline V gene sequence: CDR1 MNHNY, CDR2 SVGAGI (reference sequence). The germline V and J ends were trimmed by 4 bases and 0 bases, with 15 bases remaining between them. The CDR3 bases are TGTGCCAGCAGTTCCAGGACCCTTGGGGTGAACACTGAAGCTTTCTTT. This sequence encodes CASSSRTLGVNTEAFF.

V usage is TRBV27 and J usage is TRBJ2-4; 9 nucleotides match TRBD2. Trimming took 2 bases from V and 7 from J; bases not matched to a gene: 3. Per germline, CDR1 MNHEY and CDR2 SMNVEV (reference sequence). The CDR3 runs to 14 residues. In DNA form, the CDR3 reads TGTGCCAGCAGTTTAGGGGCGGGGGGGAACATTCAGTACTTC. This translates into CASSLGAGGNIQYF.

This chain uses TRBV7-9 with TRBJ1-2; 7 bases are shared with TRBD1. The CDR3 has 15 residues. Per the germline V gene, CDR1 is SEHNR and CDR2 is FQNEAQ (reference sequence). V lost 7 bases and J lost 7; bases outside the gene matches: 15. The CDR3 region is CASNRDSRKVSGYTF. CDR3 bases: TGTGCCAGCAACCGGGACAGCCGTAAGGTTTCTGGCTACACCTTC. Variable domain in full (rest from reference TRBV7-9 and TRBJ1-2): DTGVSQNPRHKITKRGQNVTFRCDPISEHNRLYWYRQTLGQGPEFLTYFQNEAQLEKSRLLSDRFSAERPKGSFSTLEIQRTEQGDSAMYLCASNRDSRKVSGYTFGSGTRLTVV.

DNA of the CDR3: TGTGCCAGCAGTGTGCAGGGTTTTAAAGAAAAACTGTTTTTT. As protein: CASSVQGFKEKLFF. This chain joins TRBV2 and TRBJ1-4; the D gene is possibly TRBD1 (5 bases). The CDR3 sequence is 14 residues long. Trimming pared 4 bases from V and 8 bases from J, leaving 14 bases between. In germline, CDR1 is SNHLY, CDR2 FYNNEI.

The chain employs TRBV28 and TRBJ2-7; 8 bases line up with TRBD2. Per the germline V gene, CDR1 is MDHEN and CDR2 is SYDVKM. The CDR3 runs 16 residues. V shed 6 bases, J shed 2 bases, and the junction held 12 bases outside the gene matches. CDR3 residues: CASRPSAGTRAYEQYF. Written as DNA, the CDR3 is TGTGCCAGCAGACCTAGTGCCGGGACTAGGGCCTACGAGCAGTACTTC.

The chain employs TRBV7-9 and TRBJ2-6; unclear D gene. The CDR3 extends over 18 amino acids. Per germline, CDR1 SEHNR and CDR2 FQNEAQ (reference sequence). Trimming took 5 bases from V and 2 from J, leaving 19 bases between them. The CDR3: CASSGEGLALAGANVLTF. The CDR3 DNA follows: TGTGCCAGCAGCGGGGAAGGGCTCGCCTTGGCTGGGGCCAACGTCCTGACTTTC.

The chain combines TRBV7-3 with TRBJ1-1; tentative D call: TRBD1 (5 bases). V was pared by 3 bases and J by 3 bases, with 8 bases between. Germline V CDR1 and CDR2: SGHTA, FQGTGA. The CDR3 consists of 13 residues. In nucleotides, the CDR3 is TGTGCCAGCAGCTTTCCGGGGGACACTGAAGCTTTCTTT. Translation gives CASSFPGDTEAFF.

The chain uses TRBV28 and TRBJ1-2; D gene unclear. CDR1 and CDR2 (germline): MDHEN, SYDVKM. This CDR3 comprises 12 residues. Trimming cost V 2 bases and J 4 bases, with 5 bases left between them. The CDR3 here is CASSLVPYGYTF. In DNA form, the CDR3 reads TGTGCCAGCAGTTTAGTGCCCTATGGCTACACCTTC.

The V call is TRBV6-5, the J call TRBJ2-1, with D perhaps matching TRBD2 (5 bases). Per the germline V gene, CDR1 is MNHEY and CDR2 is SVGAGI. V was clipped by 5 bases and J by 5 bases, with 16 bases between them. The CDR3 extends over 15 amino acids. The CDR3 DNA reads TGTGCCAGCAGTGCTGACTACCGGTTTAACAATGAGCAGTTCTTC. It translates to CASSADYRFNNEQFF.

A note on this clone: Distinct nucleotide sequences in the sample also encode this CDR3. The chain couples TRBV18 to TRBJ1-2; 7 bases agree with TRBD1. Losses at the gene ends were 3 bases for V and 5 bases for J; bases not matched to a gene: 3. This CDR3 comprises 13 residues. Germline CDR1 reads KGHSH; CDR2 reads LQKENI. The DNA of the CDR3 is TGTGCCAGCTCACCGGGGACAGAGTATGGCTACACCTTC. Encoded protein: CASSPGTEYGYTF.

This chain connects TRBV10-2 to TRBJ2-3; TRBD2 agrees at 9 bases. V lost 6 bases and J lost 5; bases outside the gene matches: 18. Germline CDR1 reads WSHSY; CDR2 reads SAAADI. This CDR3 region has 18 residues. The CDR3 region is CASRGSGREGLLGDTQYF. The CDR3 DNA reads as TGCGCCAGCAGAGGAAGCGGGCGGGAGGGCCTCTTAGGAGATACGCAGTATTTT.

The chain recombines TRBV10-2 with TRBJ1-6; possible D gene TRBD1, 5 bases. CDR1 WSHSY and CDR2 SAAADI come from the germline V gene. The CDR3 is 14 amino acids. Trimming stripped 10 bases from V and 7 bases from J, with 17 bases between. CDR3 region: CATNQGLGNSPLHF. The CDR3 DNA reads TGCGCCACCAACCAGGGCCTAGGAAATTCACCCCTCCACTTT.

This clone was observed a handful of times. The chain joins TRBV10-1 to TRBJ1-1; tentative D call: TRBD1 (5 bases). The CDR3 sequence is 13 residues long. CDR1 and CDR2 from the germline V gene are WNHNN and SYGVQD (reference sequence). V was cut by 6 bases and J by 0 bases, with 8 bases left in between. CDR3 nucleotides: TGCGCCAGCAGCCGACAGATGAACACTGAAGCTTTCTTT. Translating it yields CASSRQMNTEAFF.

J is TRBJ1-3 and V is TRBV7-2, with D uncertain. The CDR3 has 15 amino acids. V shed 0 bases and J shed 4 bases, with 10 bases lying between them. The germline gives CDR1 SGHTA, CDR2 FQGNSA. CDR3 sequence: CASSLATALGNTIYF. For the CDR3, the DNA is TGTGCCAGCAGCTTAGCAACGGCTCTAGGAAACACCATATATTTT.

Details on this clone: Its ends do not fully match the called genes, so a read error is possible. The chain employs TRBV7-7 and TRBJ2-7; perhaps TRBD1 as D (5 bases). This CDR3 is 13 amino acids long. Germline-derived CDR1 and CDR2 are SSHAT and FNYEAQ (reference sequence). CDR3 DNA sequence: TGTGCTAGCAGCCGAGCGCAGGGCTACGAGCAGTACTTC. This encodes CASSRAQGYEQYF.

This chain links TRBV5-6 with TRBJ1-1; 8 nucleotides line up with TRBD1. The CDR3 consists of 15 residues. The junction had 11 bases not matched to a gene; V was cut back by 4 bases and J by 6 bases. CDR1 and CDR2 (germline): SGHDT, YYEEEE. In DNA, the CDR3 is TGTGCCAGCAGCAACCAGGACAGGGACTTTTCTGAAGCTTTCTTT. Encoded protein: CASSNQDRDFSEAFF.